This T cell receptor beta chain was identified in a study of CD8 T cells in ankylosing spondylitis. This clonotype was detected many times. The target antigen is unknown. TCRdb recomputed calls from the 5' RACE reads with MiXCR, one row per CDR3 protein. The repertoire holds some 700,000 distinct CDR3 sequences, roughly 19% seen once, with about 19% in the top ten. The study, taken as a whole, reports: A CD8+ phenotype characterized the disease-linked clones, which were relatively rare in peripheral blood. What seemed typical of ankylosing spondylitis blood was a TCR beta motif built from several highly homologous variants. Clones tied to disease were said to be significantly enriched in matched ankylosing spondylitis synovial fluid. Earlier authors reported some of these motif variants in reactive arthritis synovial fluid and blood.

The sequencing input was blood, either unsorted or a sorted T cell fraction (not recorded which). This receptor was taken from a male donor with ankylosing spondylitis.

This chain's CDR3 is CASSDLWKETQYF. The CDR3 DNA is TGTGCCAGCAGTGATCTTTGGAAAGAGACCCAGTACTTC. The genes are TRBV25-1 and TRBJ2-5; no clear D gene. V lost 3 bases, J lost 3 bases, and 8 bases lay in between. This CDR3 spans 13 amino acids. Germline V lookup: CDR1 MGHDK, CDR2 SYGVNS. Based on the CDR3 plus reference TRBV25-1 and TRBJ2-5, the full variable domain is EADIYQTPRYLVIGTGKKITLECSQTMGHDKMYWYQQDPGMELHLIHYSYGVNSTEKGDLSSESTVSRIRTEHFPLTLESARPSHTSQYLCASSDLWKETQYFGPGTRLLVL.